The clone carrying this T cell receptor beta chain appeared many times. Its target is not known. The CDR3 regions of TCR beta were amplified from RNA transcripts. A first-round RT-PCR of the TCR CDR3 used the HTBI primer set. MiXCR, run by TCRdb on the multiplex PCR reads, gives a single entry per CDR3 protein. Of under 350,000 distinct CDR3 sequences in the sample, over 15% were seen once. These data belong to a study of T cells in Graves' hyperthyroidism and ophthalmopathy. Exclusion of a patient resulted from uncontrolled infection, other autoimmune disease, pregnancy or lactation. Diagnoses were made from clinical symptoms, serum measures (thyroxine and TRAb), thyroid ultrasound and orbital computed tomography. It was 8.5 to 10 ml of fresh peripheral blood that supplied the PBMCs. Study-wide findings and caveats: Blood also held most thyroid clonotypes expanded beyond 0.001.

The sequence was obtained from a woman aged 60-70 years with Graves' ophthalmopathy. The sequenced material came from blood.

As DNA, the CDR3 is TGTGCCAGCAGAACAGGGGGCGCGGGCAATCAGCCCCAGCATTTT. Protein product: CASRTGGAGNQPQHF. The chain couples TRBV6-1 to TRBJ1-5; 9 nucleotides align to TRBD1. CDR1 is MNHNS, CDR2 SASEGT, per germline. The CDR3 consists of 15 residues. V lost 6 bases, J lost 2 bases, and 5 bases stayed unmatched.